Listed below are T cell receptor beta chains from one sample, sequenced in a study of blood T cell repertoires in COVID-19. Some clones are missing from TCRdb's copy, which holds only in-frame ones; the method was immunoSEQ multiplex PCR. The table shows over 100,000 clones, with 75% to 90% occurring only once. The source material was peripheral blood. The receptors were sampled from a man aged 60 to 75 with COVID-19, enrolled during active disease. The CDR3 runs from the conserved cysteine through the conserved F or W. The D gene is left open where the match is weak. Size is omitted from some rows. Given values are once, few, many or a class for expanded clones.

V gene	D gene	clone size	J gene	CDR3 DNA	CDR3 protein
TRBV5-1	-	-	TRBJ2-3	TGCGCCAGCAGCTGGGAGGCGGGGGCTCCTACCCTCACAGATACGCAGTATTTT	CASSWEAGAPTLTDTQYF
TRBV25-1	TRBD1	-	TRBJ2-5	TGTGCCAGCAGTGAGACAGGGGGGGGAGAGACCCAGTACTTC	CASSETGGGETQYF
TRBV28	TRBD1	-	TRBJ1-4	TGTGCCAGCCAAGGACAGGGTAATGAAAAACTGTTTTTT	CASQGQGNEKLFF
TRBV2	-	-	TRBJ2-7	TGTGCCAGCACCCGGACTTACTCCTACGAGCAGTACTTC	CASTRTYSYEQYF
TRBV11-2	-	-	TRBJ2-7	TGTGCCAGCAGCTTAGGTGGCCAGTCGGAGCAGTACTTC	CASSLGGQSEQYF
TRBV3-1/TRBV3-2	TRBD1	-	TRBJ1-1	TGTGCCAGCAGCCAAGAAGGGGGACAGGGGAGAGCTTTCTTT	CASSQEGGQGRAFF
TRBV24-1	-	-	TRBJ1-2	TGTGCCACCAGTGATTTGGGAGGAGAACCCTATGGCTACACCTTC	CATSDLGGEPYGYTF
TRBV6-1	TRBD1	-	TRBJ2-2	TGTGCCAGCATTGAACCGGGACAGCCGAACACCGGGGAGCTGTTTTTT	CASIEPGQPNTGELFF
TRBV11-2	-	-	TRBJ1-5	TGTGCCAGCAGCTTAGATAGGGGGACACCCCTGGGCGGCAATCAGCCCCAGCATTTT	CASSLDRGTPLGGNQPQHF
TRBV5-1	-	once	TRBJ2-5	TGCGCCAGCAGCTTGACGGACAGACTAGAGACCCAGTACTTC	CASSLTDRLETQYF
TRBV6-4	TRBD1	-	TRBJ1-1	TGTGCCAGCAGTGCCCTAGGGACAGGGCGGACTGAAGCTTTCTTT	CASSALGTGRTEAFF
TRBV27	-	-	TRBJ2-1	TGTGCCAGCAGTCACCAGACCTACAATGAGCAGTTCTTC	CASSHQTYNEQFF
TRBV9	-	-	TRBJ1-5	TGTGCCAGCAGCGTGCGGGACGGGGGCAATCAGCCCCAGCATTTT	CASSVRDGGNQPQHF
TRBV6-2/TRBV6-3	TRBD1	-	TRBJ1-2	TGTGCCAGCAGCCCTAACAGGGGGTCCCTGTATGGCTACACCTTC	CASSPNRGSLYGYTF
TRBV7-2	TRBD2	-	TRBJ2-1	TGTGCCAGCAGCTTCTCGGATTTAGCGGGAGATAAGTTCTTC	CASSFSDLAGDKFF
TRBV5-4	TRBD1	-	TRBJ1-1	TGTGCCAGCAGCAAGGACAGGGGAAGTACTGAAGCTTTCTTT	CASSKDRGSTEAFF
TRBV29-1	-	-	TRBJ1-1	TGCAGCGTTGAGGACCCGGCGGGAATGAACACTGAAGCTTTCTTT	CSVEDPAGMNTEAFF
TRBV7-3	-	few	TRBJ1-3	TGTGCCAGCAGCTTATTGAAGGGAGACACCATATATTTT	CASSLLKGDTIYF
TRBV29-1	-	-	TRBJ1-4	TGCAGCGTTAGGAGCTGGGGCTCAACTAATGAAAAACTGTTTTTT	CSVRSWGSTNEKLFF